These 22 T cell receptor beta chains were all obtained from the same sample, sequenced in a study of T cells in localized non-small cell lung cancer. Clones were sequenced by immunoSEQ multiplex PCR, and TCRdb holds only the in-frame ones, with some missing. The table includes around 96,000 clones, just over 90% detected once. This sample comprised PBMCs, obtained before any cancer treatment. The source of these receptors is a woman between 35 and 70 years old with stage II squamous cell lung carcinoma.

This clone has only one observation. The chain combines TRBV6-5 with TRBJ1-1, with 8 bases fitting TRBD1. This CDR3 has 14 amino acids. In germline, CDR1 is MNHEY, CDR2 SVGAGI. V was pared by 5 bases and J by 1 base, with 3 bases of the junction left unmatched. This chain's CDR3 is CASSNRGSNTEAFF. In DNA form, the CDR3 reads TGTGCCAGCAGTAACAGGGGGTCGAACACTGAAGCTTTCTTT.

J is TRBJ2-3 and V is TRBV29-1, with 10 nucleotides matching TRBD2. Germline-derived CDR1 and CDR2 are SQVTM and ANQGSEA. The CDR3 sequence is 16 residues long. With V trimmed by 0 bases and J by 1 base, 4 bases remained unmatched. This chain's CDR3 is CSVEDPGLARTDTQYF. The CDR3 DNA reads TGCAGCGTTGAAGATCCGGGACTAGCGCGCACAGATACGCAGTATTTT.

This chain joins TRBV19 and TRBJ2-1; 9 bases map to TRBD2. Germline CDR1 LNHDA, CDR2 SQIVND (reference sequence). V shed 8 bases, J shed 3 bases, and the junction held 5 bases outside the gene matches. CDR3 length equals 14 residues. CDR3 bases: TGTGCCAGTCGGGGAGCGGGAGGCTACAATGAGCAGTTCTTC. It yields the protein CASRGAGGYNEQFF.

This chain uses TRBV19 with TRBJ2-1; 9 nucleotides align to TRBD1. CDR3 size: 15 residues. The germline CDR1 and CDR2 sequences are LNHDA and SQIVND (reference sequence). With 6 bases clipped from V and 12 bases from J, the junction kept 15 bases outside the gene matches. The chain's CDR3 is CASSRPGQGTLGQFF. The CDR3 DNA sequence: TGTGCCAGTAGCCGGCCGGGACAGGGCACCCTGGGGCAGTTCTTC.

The genes are TRBV5-6 and TRBJ1-2; D unresolved. Germline CDR1 is SGHDT and CDR2 is YYEEEE. The CDR3 contains 13 residues. The V gene lost 2 bases and the J gene lost 2 bases, with 7 bases spanning the gap. The DNA for the CDR3 is TGTGCCAGCAGCTTTGGGAGGAACTATGGCTACACCTTC. This encodes CASSFGRNYGYTF.

The V gene is TRBV5-1, the J gene TRBJ2-3; D is uncertain. The germline CDR1 and CDR2 sequences are SGHRS and YFSETQ. The CDR3 covers 10 residues. Trimming removed 5 bases at V and 7 bases at J, with 5 bases between. CDR3 DNA: TGCGCCAGCAGGGGGAATACGCAGTATTTT. Translating gives CASRGNTQYF. Using reference TRBV5-1 and TRBJ2-3 for the parts outside the CDR3, the full variable domain is KAGVTQTPRYLIKTRGQQVTLSCSPISGHRSVSWYQQTPGQGLQFLFEYFSETQRNKGNFPGRFSGRQFSNSRSEMNVSTLELGDSALYLCASRGNTQYFGPGTRLTVL.

This clone was observed once. This chain uses TRBV10-3 with TRBJ1-3, with D maybe TRBD1 (5 bases). The CDR3 runs to 14 residues. V was trimmed by 2 bases and J by 8 bases, leaving 13 bases between them. From germline, CDR1 is ENHRY and CDR2 SYGVKD. The CDR3 DNA follows: TGTGCCATCAGTGAGGGCCAGGGCAGGGACACCATATATTTT. It yields the protein CAISEGQGRDTIYF.

The chain links TRBV25-1 to TRBJ1-5; D is uncertain. This CDR3 is 15 amino acids long. Trimming left V 4 bases short and J 7 bases short, with 17 bases between. Germline-derived CDR1 and CDR2 are MGHDK and SYGVNS. CDR3 region: CASSGMDGGGQPQHF. The CDR3 DNA reads TGTGCCAGCAGTGGGATGGATGGCGGCGGGCAGCCCCAGCATTTT.

The chain is built from TRBV6-1 and TRBJ1-3; the D gene is possibly TRBD1 (5 bases). This CDR3 region has 14 residues. Germline V gene sequence: CDR1 MNHNS, CDR2 SASEGT. Between the trimmed V and J ends, which lost 6 bases and 0 bases, there was a span of 9 bases. CDR3 coding DNA: TGTGCCAGCAGAACAGGAATCTCTGGAAACACCATATATTTT. This encodes CASRTGISGNTIYF.

CDR3 sequence reads: CASSLDWGLPYEQYF. As DNA, the CDR3 is TGTGCCAGCAGCTTAGATTGGGGTCTCCCCTACGAGCAGTACTTC. The V call is TRBV11-3, the J call TRBJ2-7; D gene ambiguous. CDR3 length: 15 amino acids. V lost 0 bases to trimming and J lost 2 bases, with 11 bases between them. Germline CDR1 reads SGHNT; CDR2 reads YENEEA.

V gene TRBV2 combines with J gene TRBJ2-5; 14 positions agree with TRBD2. The V gene end was trimmed by 5 bases and the J gene end by 0 bases; junction bases not matched to a gene: 11. This CDR3 is 19 amino acids long. Germline CDR1 and CDR2: SNHLY and FYNNEI. The CDR3 DNA reads as TGTGCCAGCAGTTCGACTAGCGGGAGGGTCCTAACCAACCAAGAGACCCAGTACTTC. Encoded protein: CASSSTSGRVLTNQETQYF.

The chain uses TRBV13 and TRBJ2-2, with TRBD2 matching over 8 bases. CDR3 length: 17 amino acids. With 0 bases clipped from V and 7 bases from J, the junction kept 10 bases outside the gene matches. From germline, CDR1 is PRHDT and CDR2 FYEKMQ (reference sequence). CDR3 amino acids: CASSLGQGSGKDGELFF. The CDR3, as DNA: TGTGCCAGCAGCTTAGGGCAGGGTAGCGGGAAGGACGGGGAGCTGTTTTTT.

CDR3 bases: TGTGCCAGCAGTGAAGTAAGGGGGTACGAGCAGTACTTC. As protein: CASSEVRGYEQYF. The rearrangement uses TRBV6-5 and TRBJ2-5, with TRBD1 as a possible D gene (6 bases). TRBJ2-7 explains the end of the DNA better; the J call may be wrong. The CDR3 is made up of 13 amino acids. CDR1 is MNHEY and CDR2 is SVGAGI in the germline V gene.

The rearrangement joins TRBV7-9 to TRBJ1-4; D perhaps matches TRBD1 (5 bases). The CDR3 contains 14 residues. Germline V CDR1 and CDR2: SEHNR, FQNEAQ (reference sequence). The V gene lost 5 bases and the J gene lost 8 bases, with 15 bases spanning the gap. Written as DNA, the CDR3 is TGTGCCAGCAGCAACCGGGACGTTGGCGAAAAACTGTTTTTT. It is translated as CASSNRDVGEKLFF.

CDR3 bases: TGTGCCAGCAGTGAAGCGGGCGCGGGGAACACTGAAGCTTTCTTT. This encodes CASSEAGAGNTEAFF. The chain links TRBV6-1 to TRBJ1-1; D unresolved. V lost 0 bases, J lost 1 base, and 9 bases lay in between. In germline, CDR1 is MNHNS, CDR2 SASEGT. This CDR3 has 15 residues.

The chain carries TRBV7-8 and TRBJ2-1, with 10 nucleotides matching TRBD2. Looked up from germline, CDR1 is SGHVS and CDR2 is FQNEAQ. This CDR3 is 16 amino acids long. The V segment lost 4 bases and the J segment 8 bases; nucleotides outside the gene matches: 11. The CDR3 sequence is CASSSSGRALPHEQFF. In DNA form, the CDR3 reads TGTGCCAGCAGCTCGAGCGGGAGGGCCCTTCCCCATGAGCAGTTCTTC.

The sample holds one count of this clone. The chain is built from TRBV11-3 and TRBJ2-7; TRBD1 aligns across 7 bases. The CDR3 length is 14 residues. Unmatched junction bases numbered 7, after V lost 2 bases and J lost 6 bases. The V gene's germline CDR1 is SGHNT and CDR2 YENEEA. Written as DNA, the CDR3 is TGTGCCAGCAGCTTATCGACAGGGAGATTCGAGCAGTACTTC. As protein: CASSLSTGRFEQYF.

The V call is TRBV7-2, the J call TRBJ2-2, with TRBD2 as a possible D gene (5 bases). Germline values: CDR1 SGHTA, CDR2 FQGNSA. The CDR3 spans 14 residues. The ends were cut back, 2 bases at V and 4 bases at J, with 8 bases in the middle. The CDR3 protein is CASSLTRRTGELFF. As DNA, the CDR3 is TGTGCCAGCAGCTTAACTAGGCGCACCGGGGAGCTGTTTTTT.

The J gene is TRBJ2-3, the V gene TRBV5-1, with D maybe TRBD1 (5 bases). This CDR3 contains 16 residues. From germline, CDR1 is SGHRS and CDR2 YFSETQ. V lost 0 bases, J lost 0 bases, and 11 bases lay in between. The CDR3 loop reads CASSLVGHLSTDTQYF. CDR3 in DNA: TGCGCCAGCAGCTTGGTTGGACACCTTAGCACAGATACGCAGTATTTT.

The J gene is TRBJ2-1, the V gene TRBV5-6; no firm D call. The ends were cut back, 7 bases at V and 7 bases at J, with 6 bases in the middle. Per the germline V gene, CDR1 is SGHDT and CDR2 is YYEEEE. This CDR3 contains 10 residues. As DNA, the CDR3 is TGTGCCAGCGGTCGGAATGAGCAGTTCTTC. This translates into CASGRNEQFF.

The CDR3 spells CASSSQGPATNEKLFF. In DNA form, the CDR3 reads TGTGCCAGTAGTTCGCAGGGCCCCGCAACTAATGAAAAACTGTTTTTT. The V and J genes are TRBV19 and TRBJ1-4; TRBD1 might be the D (5 bases). The V end lost 5 bases, the J end lost 0 bases, and 13 bases lay between the germline ends. CDR1 is LNHDA, CDR2 SQIVND, per germline (reference sequence). The CDR3 consists of 16 residues.

The chain uses TRBV18 and TRBJ1-2; 7 bases agree with TRBD1. The V gene end was trimmed by 8 bases and the J gene end by 6 bases; junction bases not matched to a gene: 12. The CDR3 totals 14 residues. CDR1 is KGHSH and CDR2 is LQKENI in the germline V gene. The CDR3 nucleotides are TGTGCCAGCGCAAGCGAAGGGGGCGCGGATGGCTACACCTTC. Its translation is CASASEGGADGYTF.